This T cell receptor beta chain was captured by sequencing in a study of somatic mutations in cytotoxic T cells in rheumatoid arthritis. Study context: Some V beta antibody-stained T-cell populations were flow-sorted at nearly 100% purity, including V beta1+ cells sequenced for TCRB.

This clone showed up just a few times. Trimming pared 0 bases from V and 7 bases from J, leaving 19 bases between. CDR3 length: 15 residues. Germline CDR1 is SQVTM and CDR2 is ANQGSEA. Per the original methods: Expanded CD8+ clones from patients, those larger than 1%, seldom had a match among published virus-specific TCRB sequences. Produced via immunoSEQ multiplex PCR; TCRdb's table is partial and in-frame only. V and J calls and clone size are copied from that table; D and trimming were computed from the DNA. This table has about 11,000 clones, 55% to 75% appearing once. This clonotype was sampled from an adult with rheumatoid arthritis. The chain joins TRBV29-1 to TRBJ2-7; the D gene is possibly TRBD1 (5 bases). The source material was CD8+ T cells sorted from blood. The CDR3 here is CSVEDLRTRPGEQYF. The CDR3 coding sequence is TGCAGCGTTGAAGATCTGCGGACAAGGCCTGGAGAGCAGTACTTC.